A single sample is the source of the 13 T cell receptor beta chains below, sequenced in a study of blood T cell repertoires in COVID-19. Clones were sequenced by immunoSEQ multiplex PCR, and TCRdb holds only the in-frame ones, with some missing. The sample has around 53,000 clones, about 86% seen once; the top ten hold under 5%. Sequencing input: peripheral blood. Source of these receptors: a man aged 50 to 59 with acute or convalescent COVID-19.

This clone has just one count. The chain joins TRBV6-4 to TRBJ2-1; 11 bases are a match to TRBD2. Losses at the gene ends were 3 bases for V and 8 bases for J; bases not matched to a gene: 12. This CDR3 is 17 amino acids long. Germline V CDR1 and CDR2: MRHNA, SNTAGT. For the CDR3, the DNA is TGTGCCAGCAGTGATTCCGGTATAGCGGGGGGGATTCATGAGCAGTTCTTC. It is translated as CASSDSGIAGGIHEQFF.

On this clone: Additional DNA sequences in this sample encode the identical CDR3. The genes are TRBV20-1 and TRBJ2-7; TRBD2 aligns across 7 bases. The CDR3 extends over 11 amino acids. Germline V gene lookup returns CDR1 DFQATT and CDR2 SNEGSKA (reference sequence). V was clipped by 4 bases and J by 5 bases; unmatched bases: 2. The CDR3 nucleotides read TGCAGTGCTACTAGCGGACACGAGCAGTACTTC. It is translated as CSATSGHEQYF.

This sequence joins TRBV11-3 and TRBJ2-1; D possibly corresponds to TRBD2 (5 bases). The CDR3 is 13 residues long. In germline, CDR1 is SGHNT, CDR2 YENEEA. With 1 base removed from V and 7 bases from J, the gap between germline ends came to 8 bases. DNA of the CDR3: TGTGCCAGCAGCTTAGCTAGCTGGAATGAGCAGTTCTTC. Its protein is CASSLASWNEQFF.

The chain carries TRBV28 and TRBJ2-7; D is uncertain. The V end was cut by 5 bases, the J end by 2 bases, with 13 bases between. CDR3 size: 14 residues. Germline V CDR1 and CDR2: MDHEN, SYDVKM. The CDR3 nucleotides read TGTGCCAGCAGTAACTACGACGCGACCTACGAGCAGTACTTC. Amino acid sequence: CASSNYDATYEQYF.

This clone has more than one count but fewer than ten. This CDR3 reads CASSAPTGGAIGELFF. CDR3 DNA sequence: TGTGCCAGCAGCGCACCAACAGGGGGCGCAATCGGGGAGCTGTTTTTT. This chain links TRBV13 with TRBJ2-2, with TRBD1 matching 9 bases. J was trimmed by 7 bases and V by 5 bases; bases with no gene match: 11. This CDR3 spans 16 amino acids. The germline V gene encodes CDR1 PRHDT and CDR2 FYEKMQ (reference sequence). Variable domain in full (rest from reference TRBV13 and TRBJ2-2): AAGVIQSPRHLIKEKRETATLKCYPIPRHDTVYWYQQGPGQDPQFLISFYEKMQSDKGSIPDRFSAQQFSDYHSELNMSSLELGDSALYFCASSAPTGGAIGELFFGEGSRLTVL.

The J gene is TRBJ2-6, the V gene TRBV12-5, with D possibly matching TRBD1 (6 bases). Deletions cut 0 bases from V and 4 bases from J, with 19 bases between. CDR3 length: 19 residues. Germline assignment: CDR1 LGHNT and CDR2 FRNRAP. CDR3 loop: CASGLVLGGLVDGANVLTF. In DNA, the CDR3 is TGTGCTAGTGGTTTGGTACTAGGGGGTCTGGTCGACGGGGCCAACGTCCTGACTTTC.

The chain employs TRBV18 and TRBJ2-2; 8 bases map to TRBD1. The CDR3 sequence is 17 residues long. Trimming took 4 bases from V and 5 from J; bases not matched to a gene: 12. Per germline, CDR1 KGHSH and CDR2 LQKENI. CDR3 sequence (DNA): TGTGCCAGCTCACTAAGAGCCCCGACAGGGGATACCGGGGAGCTGTTTTTT. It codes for CASSLRAPTGDTGELFF.

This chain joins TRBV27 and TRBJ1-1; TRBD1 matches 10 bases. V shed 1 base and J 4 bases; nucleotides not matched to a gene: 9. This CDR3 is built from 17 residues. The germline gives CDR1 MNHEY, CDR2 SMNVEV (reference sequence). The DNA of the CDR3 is TGTGCCAGCAGTTTATGGGCCTCGGGACAGGGGACCACTGAAGCTTTCTTT. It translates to CASSLWASGQGTTEAFF.

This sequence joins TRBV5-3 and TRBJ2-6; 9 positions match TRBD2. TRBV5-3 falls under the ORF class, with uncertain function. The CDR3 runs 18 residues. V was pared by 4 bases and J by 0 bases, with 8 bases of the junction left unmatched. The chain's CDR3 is CARSQLPGLASGANVLTF. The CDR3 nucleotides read TGTGCCAGAAGCCAGCTCCCGGGACTAGCCTCTGGGGCCAACGTCCTGACTTTC.

As DNA, the CDR3 is TGTGCCAGCAGTTACGAGGTGACCTCCTATAATTCACCCCTCCACTTT. It specifies CASSYEVTSYNSPLHF. This chain joins TRBV6-2 or TRBV6-3 and TRBJ1-6; no definite D call. V shed 2 bases and J shed 0 bases, with 8 bases lying between them. The CDR3 has 16 residues. Germline V lookup: CDR1 MNHEY, CDR2 SVGEGT.

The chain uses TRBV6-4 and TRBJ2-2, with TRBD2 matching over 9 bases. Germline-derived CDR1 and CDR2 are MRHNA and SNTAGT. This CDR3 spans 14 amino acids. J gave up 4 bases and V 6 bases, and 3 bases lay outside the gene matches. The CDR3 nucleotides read TGTGCCAGCAGACCAGCGGGGGGCACCGGGGAGCTGTTTTTT. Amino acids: CASRPAGGTGELFF.

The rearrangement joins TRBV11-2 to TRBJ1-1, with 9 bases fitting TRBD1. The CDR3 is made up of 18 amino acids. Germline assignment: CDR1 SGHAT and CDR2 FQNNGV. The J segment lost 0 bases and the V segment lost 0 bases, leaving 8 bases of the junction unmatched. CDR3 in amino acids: CASSLDLYRGLLNTEAFF. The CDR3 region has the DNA TGTGCCAGCAGCTTAGATCTGTACAGGGGGCTCTTGAACACTGAAGCTTTCTTT. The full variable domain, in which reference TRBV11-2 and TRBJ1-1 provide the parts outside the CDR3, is EAGVAQSPRYKIIEKRQSVAFWCNPISGHATLYWYQQILGQGPKLLIQFQNNGVVDDSQLPKDRFSAERLKGVDSTLKIQPAKLEDSAVYLCASSLDLYRGLLNTEAFFGQGTRLTVV.

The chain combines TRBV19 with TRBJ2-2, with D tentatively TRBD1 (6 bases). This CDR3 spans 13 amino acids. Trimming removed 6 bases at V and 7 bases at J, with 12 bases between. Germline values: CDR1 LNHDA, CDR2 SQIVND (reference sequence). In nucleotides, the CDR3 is TGTGCCAGTAGAGACAGGTTTGTCGGGGAGCTGTTTTTT. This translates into CASRDRFVGELFF.